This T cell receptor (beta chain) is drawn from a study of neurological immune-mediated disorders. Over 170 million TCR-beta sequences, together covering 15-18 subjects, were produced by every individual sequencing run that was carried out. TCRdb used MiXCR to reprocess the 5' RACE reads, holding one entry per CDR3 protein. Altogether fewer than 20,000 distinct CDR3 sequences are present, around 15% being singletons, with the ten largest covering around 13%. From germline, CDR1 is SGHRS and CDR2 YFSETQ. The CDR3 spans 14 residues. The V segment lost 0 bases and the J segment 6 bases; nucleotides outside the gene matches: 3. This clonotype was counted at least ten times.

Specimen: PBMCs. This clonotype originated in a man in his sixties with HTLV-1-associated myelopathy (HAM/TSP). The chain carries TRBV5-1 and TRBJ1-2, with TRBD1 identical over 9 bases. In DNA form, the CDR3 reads TGCGCCAGCAGCTTGGCCGGGACAGGGAATGGCTACACCTTC. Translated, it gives CASSLAGTGNGYTF.